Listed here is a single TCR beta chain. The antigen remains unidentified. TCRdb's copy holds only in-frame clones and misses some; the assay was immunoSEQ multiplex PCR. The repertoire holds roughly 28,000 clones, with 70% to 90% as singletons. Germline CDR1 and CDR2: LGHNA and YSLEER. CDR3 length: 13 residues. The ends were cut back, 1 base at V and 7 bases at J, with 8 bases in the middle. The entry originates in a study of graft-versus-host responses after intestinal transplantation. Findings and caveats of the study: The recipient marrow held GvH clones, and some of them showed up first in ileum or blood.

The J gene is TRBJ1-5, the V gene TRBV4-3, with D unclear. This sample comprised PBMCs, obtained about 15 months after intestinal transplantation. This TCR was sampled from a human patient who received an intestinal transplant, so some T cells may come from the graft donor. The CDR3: CASSQGVQQPQHF. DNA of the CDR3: TGCGCCAGCAGCCAAGGTGTCCAGCAGCCCCAGCATTTT.